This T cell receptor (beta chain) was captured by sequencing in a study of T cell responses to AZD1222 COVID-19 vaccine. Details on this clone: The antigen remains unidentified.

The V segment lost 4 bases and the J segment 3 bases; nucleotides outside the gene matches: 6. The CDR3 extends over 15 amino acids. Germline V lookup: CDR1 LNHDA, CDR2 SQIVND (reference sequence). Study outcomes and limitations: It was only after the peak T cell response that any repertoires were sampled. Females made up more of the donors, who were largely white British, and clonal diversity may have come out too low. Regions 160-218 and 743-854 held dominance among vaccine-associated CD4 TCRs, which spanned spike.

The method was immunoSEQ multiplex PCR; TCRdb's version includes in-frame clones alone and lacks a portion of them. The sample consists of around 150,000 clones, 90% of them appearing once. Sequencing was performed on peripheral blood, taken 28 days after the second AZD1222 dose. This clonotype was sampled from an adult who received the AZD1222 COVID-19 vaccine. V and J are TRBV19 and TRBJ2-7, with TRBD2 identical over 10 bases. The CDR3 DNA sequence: TGTGCCAGTAGTAACGGACTAGCGGCCTTCTACGAGCAGTACTTC. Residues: CASSNGLAAFYEQYF. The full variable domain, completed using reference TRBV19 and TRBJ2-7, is DGGITQSPKYLFRKEGQNVTLSCEQNLNHDAMYWYRQDPGQGLRLIYYSQIVNDFQKGDIAEGYSVSREKKESFPLTVTSAQKNPTAFYLCASSNGLAAFYEQYFGPGTRLTVT.